Following are 18 T cell receptor beta chains from one sample sequenced in a study of blood T cell repertoires in COVID-19. Profiling relied on immunoSEQ multiplex PCR, and the TCRdb table lists in-frame clones only, not all of them. The sample consists of around 60,000 clones, 55% to 75% of them appearing once. The sample consisted of peripheral blood. The receptor set was obtained from a woman aged 70 to 79 with COVID-19, enrolled during active disease.

The V call is TRBV5-1, the J call TRBJ2-5; possibly TRBD1 for D (6 bases). The CDR3 sequence is 13 residues long. Germline values: CDR1 SGHRS, CDR2 YFSETQ. The V and J ends lost 7 bases and 1 base respectively, with 11 bases between them. This chain's CDR3 is CASQQGAQETQYF. The CDR3 coding sequence is TGCGCCAGCCAACAGGGAGCCCAAGAGACCCAGTACTTC.

The chain recombines TRBV2 with TRBJ2-5, with D possibly TRBD2 on 5 matching bases. V dropped 6 bases and J dropped 5 bases, with 13 bases sitting between them. The CDR3 consists of 13 residues. Germline loops: CDR1 SNHLY, CDR2 FYNNEI. This CDR3 is CASRVRREETQYF. In DNA form, the CDR3 reads TGTGCCAGCAGGGTGCGTAGGGAGGAGACCCAGTACTTC.

This sequence joins TRBV9 and TRBJ2-7; 11 bases match TRBD2. Looked up from germline, CDR1 is SGDLS and CDR2 is YYNGEE. J gave up 4 bases and V 0 bases, and 3 bases lay outside the gene matches. This CDR3 comprises 15 residues. CDR3 sequence reads: CASSVAGTSGYEQYF. In DNA, the CDR3 is TGTGCCAGCAGCGTAGCCGGGACTAGCGGATACGAGCAGTACTTC.

The chain couples TRBV6-1 to TRBJ2-3; possibly TRBD1 for D (6 bases). This CDR3 contains 17 residues. Germline CDR1 MNHNS, CDR2 SASEGT. V shed 4 bases and J shed 0 bases, with 17 bases lying between them. CDR3 amino acids: CASSVGQLLSSTDTQYF. CDR3 in DNA: TGTGCCAGCAGTGTCGGACAGCTTCTTTCTAGCACAGATACGCAGTATTTT.

This clone was observed at least ten times. This chain links TRBV7-8 with TRBJ1-5; D unresolved. CDR3 length: 15 amino acids. The germline V and J ends were trimmed by 0 bases and 5 bases, with 11 bases remaining between them. Germline-derived CDR1 and CDR2 are SGHVS and FQNEAQ. The DNA of the CDR3 is TGTGCCAGCAGCTTAGCGAACGGCGGGGATCAGCCCCAGCATTTT. Translated: CASSLANGGDQPQHF.

This chain joins TRBV7-2 and TRBJ1-3, with 7 bases that match TRBD1. CDR1 and CDR2 (germline): SGHTA, FQGNSA. The ends lost 3 bases at V and 0 bases at J; junction bases unmatched: 5. The CDR3 contains 16 residues. CDR3 DNA sequence: TGTGCCAGCAGCTTTGGACAGGCTCTCTCTGGAAACACCATATATTTT. Amino acids: CASSFGQALSGNTIYF. The variable domain in full, completed from reference TRBV7-2 and TRBJ1-3, reads GAGVSQSPSNKVTEKGKDVELRCDPISGHTALYWYRQSLGQGLEFLIYFQGNSAPDKSGLPSDRFSAERTGGSVSTLTIQRTQQEDSAVYLCASSFGQALSGNTIYFGEGSWLTVV.

Only one count was recorded for this clone. V gene TRBV20-1 combines with J gene TRBJ2-1; a weak D match, TRBD1 (5 bases). There are 13 residues in the CDR3. The germline gives CDR1 DFQATT, CDR2 SNEGSKA (reference sequence). Trimming left V 3 bases short and J 7 bases short, with 13 bases between. CDR3 DNA sequence: TGCAGTGCTAGTTTCAGGGCCGGGAATGAGCAGTTCTTC. Its translation is CSASFRAGNEQFF.

The J gene is TRBJ1-6, the V gene TRBV7-2, with D possibly being TRBD1 (6 bases). Germline V lookup: CDR1 SGHTA, CDR2 FQGNSA. V gave up 3 bases and J gave up 11 bases, with 17 bases separating them. CDR3 length equals 15 residues. The CDR3 sequence: CASSLGTFSEAPLHF. CDR3 DNA: TGTGCCAGCAGCTTGGGGACATTCTCTGAGGCACCCCTCCACTTT.

This clone has just one count. The chain couples TRBV14 to TRBJ2-3, with D possibly TRBD1 on 6 matching bases. The CDR3 loop spans 18 amino acids. Germline CDR1 reads SGHDN; CDR2 reads FVKESK. V lost 4 bases and J 3 bases, leaving 23 bases between the germline ends. CDR3 in amino acids: CASSRRLQRGGRTDTQYF. Written as DNA, the CDR3 is TGTGCCAGCAGCCGGCGCCTCCAACGAGGGGGTAGGACAGATACGCAGTATTTT. The full variable domain, completed using reference TRBV14 and TRBJ2-3, is EAGVTQFPSHSVIEKGQTVTLRCDPISGHDNLYWYRRVMGKEIKFLLHFVKESKQDESGMPNNRFLAERTGGTYSTLKVQPAELEDSGVYFCASSRRLQRGGRTDTQYFGPGTRLTVL.

The chain links TRBV6-1 to TRBJ1-4; D uncertain. Trimming left V 5 bases short and J 7 bases short, with 5 bases between. CDR3 length equals 11 residues. The V gene's germline CDR1 is MNHNS and CDR2 SASEGT. The CDR3 bases are TGTGCCAGCAGTTCTACTGAAAAACTGTTTTTT. This translates into CASSSTEKLFF.

Sample share makes this clone medium-sized. The genes are TRBV7-8 and TRBJ2-1; 9 nucleotides line up with TRBD2. V lost 3 bases and J lost 4; bases outside the gene matches: 13. The CDR3 sequence is 18 residues long. CDR1 and CDR2 from the germline V gene are SGHVS and FQNEAQ. This chain's CDR3 is CASSLEGGSGGVYNEQFF. CDR3 DNA: TGTGCCAGCAGCTTGGAGGGCGGTAGCGGGGGTGTTTACAATGAGCAGTTCTTC.

The rearrangement uses TRBV5-1 and TRBJ1-2; 7 positions agree with TRBD1. CDR3 length: 13 residues. Germline-derived CDR1 and CDR2 are SGHRS and YFSETQ. V lost 1 base, J lost 3 bases, and 0 bases stayed unmatched. The CDR3 here is CASSLTGDYGYTF. CDR3 nucleotides: TGCGCCAGCAGCTTGACAGGGGACTATGGCTACACCTTC.

This chain joins TRBV5-4 and TRBJ2-5; D is undetermined. The CDR3 loop spans 14 amino acids. V lost 0 bases, J lost 3 bases, and 9 bases lay in between. CDR1 SGHNT and CDR2 YYREEE come from the germline V gene (reference sequence). The CDR3 sequence is CASSLAGVKETQYF. The DNA for the CDR3 is TGTGCCAGCAGCTTGGCCGGTGTGAAAGAGACCCAGTACTTC.

J is TRBJ1-4 and V is TRBV4-3, with D possibly being TRBD1 (5 bases). Germline assignment: CDR1 LGHNA and CDR2 YSLEER. The CDR3 has 15 residues. V was clipped by 0 bases and J by 8 bases, with 13 bases between them. The CDR3 DNA reads as TGCGCCAGCAGCCAAGATGGCAGGGTGAGCGAAAAACTGTTTTTT. The encoded protein is CASSQDGRVSEKLFF.

This clone has only a few counts. This sequence joins TRBV7-9 and TRBJ2-7, with TRBD2 as a possible D gene (6 bases). Trimming took off 5 bases at V and 6 bases at J, with 14 bases between the two ends. From germline, CDR1 is SEHNR and CDR2 FQNEAQ (reference sequence). This CDR3 spans 13 amino acids. The CDR3 DNA follows: TGTGCCAGCAGCCCCACGGGGGTCGCCGAGCAGTACTTC. Translating it yields CASSPTGVAEQYF.

V gene TRBV6-1 combines with J gene TRBJ1-2; a possible D gene is TRBD1 (5 bases). The length of the CDR3 is 13 residues. CDR1 and CDR2 from the germline V gene are MNHNS and SASEGT. V gave up 0 bases and J gave up 5 bases, with 7 bases separating them. The CDR3 protein is CASSEAGGYGYTF. In nucleotides, the CDR3 is TGTGCCAGCAGTGAAGCGGGGGGATATGGCTACACCTTC.

V and J are TRBV9 and TRBJ2-1; 10 bases are a match to TRBD2. This CDR3 spans 17 amino acids. Per germline, CDR1 SGDLS and CDR2 YYNGEE. V was pared by 3 bases and J by 0 bases, with 6 bases of the junction left unmatched. The DNA for the CDR3 is TGTGCCAGCAGCGAAAGGACTAGCGGAAACTCCTACAATGAGCAGTTCTTC. Residues: CASSERTSGNSYNEQFF.

This sequence joins TRBV11-3 and TRBJ2-3; possible D gene TRBD1, 5 bases. The CDR3 has 13 residues. Trimming shortened V by 1 base and J by 5 bases, and 7 bases separated the two germline ends. Germline CDR1 reads SGHNT; CDR2 reads YENEEA. CDR3 in DNA: TGTGCCAGCAGCTTAGGCCAGGGAGATACGCAGTATTTT. It is translated as CASSLGQGDTQYF.